The table lists the clone carrying this T cell receptor beta chain with a few counts. Its target is not known. Germline lookup yields CDR1 SEHNR and CDR2 FQNEAQ (reference sequence). Trimming took 5 bases from V and 6 from J, leaving 10 bases between them. The CDR3 contains 12 residues. The PCR used 60 Vbeta and 13 Jbeta primers. The repertoire was sequenced with immunoSEQ multiplex PCR; TCRdb's copy has only in-frame clones and lacks some. Of about 210,000 clones detected, around 83% appear once; the ten largest clones hold 0.24%. The data stem from a study of cytomegalovirus exposure and HLA in healthy donors. About the study: About 85 million unique TCR sequences came from HLA-typed donors in an early release. Broader study findings: Across all donors, roughly uniform sequencing depth was an assumption of the presence/absence analyses. A later analysis, which compared TCR beta chains of equal frequency, found the HLA-associated ones more clonally expanded.

When sampled, the donors appeared nominally healthy, though they likely had unrecorded immune exposures. The chain uses TRBV7-9 and TRBJ1-1; perhaps TRBD1 as D (5 bases). This TCR came from a girl aged 2-10 years in good health and CMV-seronegative. Sequencing was performed on PBMCs. The CDR3 DNA reads as TGTGCCAGCAGCCGGGGGTGGGCTGAAGCTTTCTTT. It yields the protein CASSRGWAEAFF. The whole variable domain, filled in from reference TRBV7-9 and TRBJ1-1, reads DTGVSQNPRHKITKRGQNVTFRCDPISEHNRLYWYRQTLGQGPEFLTYFQNEAQLEKSRLLSDRFSAERPKGSFSTLEIQRTEQGDSAMYLCASSRGWAEAFFGQGTRLTVV.